Below, 2 T cell receptor beta chains from the same sample are listed, as sequenced in a study of OX40 agonist ivuxolimab in advanced cancers. The assay was immunoSEQ multiplex PCR, and TCRdb's table has in-frame clones only and misses some. The table lists about 94,000 clones, roughly 90% of them singletons. Sequenced material: CD4+ or CD8+ T cells sorted from blood, taken in a trial of the OX40 agonist ivuxolimab. These receptors were obtained from an adult with an advanced solid tumor such as melanoma, head and neck, liver or kidney cancer.

Only one count was recorded for this clone. The rearrangement joins TRBV7-9 to TRBJ2-3; TRBD1 might be the D (5 bases). CDR3 length: 16 residues. The germline gives CDR1 SEHNR, CDR2 FQNEAQ (reference sequence). Trimming removed 5 bases from V and 1 base from J, with 16 bases in between. The CDR3 nucleotides read TGTGCCAGCAGCCCACACCAGGGCCGGGGCACAGATACGCAGTATTTT. Translation: CASSPHQGRGTDTQYF.

This chain connects TRBV9 to TRBJ1-3, with D perhaps TRBD1 (5 bases). V lost 0 bases, J lost 4 bases, and 11 bases lay in between. Germline CDR1 SGDLS, CDR2 YYNGEE. This CDR3 spans 15 amino acids. CDR3 nucleotide sequence: TGTGCCAGCAGCGTAGAGGAAGGGGTCGGAAACACCATATATTTT. This translates into CASSVEEGVGNTIYF.